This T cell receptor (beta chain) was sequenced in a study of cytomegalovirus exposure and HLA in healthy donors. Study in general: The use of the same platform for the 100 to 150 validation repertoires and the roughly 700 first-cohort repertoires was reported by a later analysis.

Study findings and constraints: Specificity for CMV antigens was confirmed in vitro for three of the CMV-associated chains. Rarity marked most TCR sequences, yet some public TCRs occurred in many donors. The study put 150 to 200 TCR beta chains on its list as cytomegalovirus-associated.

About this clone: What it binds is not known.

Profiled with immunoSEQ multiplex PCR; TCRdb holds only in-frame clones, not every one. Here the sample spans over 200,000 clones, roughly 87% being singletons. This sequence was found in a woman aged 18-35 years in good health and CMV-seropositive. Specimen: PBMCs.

Written as DNA, the CDR3 is TGCGCCAGCAGTGAAGCAAGCGGCGCTGAAGCTTTCTTT. Amino acids: CASSEASGAEAFF. The J gene is TRBJ1-1, the V gene TRBV10-1; no definite D call. Trimming cost V 3 bases and J 6 bases, with 11 bases left between them. From germline, CDR1 is WNHNN and CDR2 SYGVQD (reference sequence). The CDR3 is made up of 13 amino acids.